Each of the 6 T cell receptor beta chains below was sequenced from the same sample in a study of T cell repertoires in cytomegalovirus infection. TCRdb fed the reads into MiXCR, producing one record per CDR3 protein. Among 200,000 to 300,000 distinct CDR3 sequences listed, 9.1% were seen once. The source material was PBMCs. The receptors here all came from a human donor in good health (CMV status not recorded). Some clones in this sample may be carry-over from other donors' samples.

There are many counts of this clonotype. This sequence joins TRBV7-2 and TRBJ2-2; either TRBD1 or TRBD2 may supply D (5 bases each). The germline V gene encodes CDR1 SGHTA and CDR2 FQGNSA. The CDR3 consists of 16 residues. Trimming pared 5 bases from V and 0 bases from J, leaving 13 bases between. CDR3 protein: CASSKTGTANTGELFF. DNA for the CDR3: TGTGCCAGCAGCAAAACCGGGACGGCGAACACCGGGGAGCTGTTTTTT.

The chain recombines TRBV24-1 with TRBJ2-1; TRBD1 aligns across 9 bases. The CDR3 runs 17 residues. Germline CDR1 is KGHDR and CDR2 is SFDVKD. V lost 3 bases to trimming and J lost 9 bases; unmatched junction nucleotides: 14. The CDR3 region is CATSDLKPGQGRSEQFF. The DNA of the CDR3 is TGTGCCACCAGTGATCTCAAACCGGGACAGGGAAGGTCTGAGCAGTTCTTC.

Worth noting for this clonotype: A much bigger clone sits one base away, suggesting this may be a read error. The V gene is TRBV7-8, the J gene TRBJ1-5; the D gene is possibly TRBD1 (5 bases). The CDR3 contains 15 residues. CDR1 SGHVS and CDR2 FQNEAQ come from the germline V gene. CDR3 protein: CASSLISGSIQPQHF. The CDR3 DNA reads as TGTGCCAGCAGCTTAATCTCAGGGAGCATTCAGCCCCAGCATTTT.

In its sample, this clonotype was seen many times. The CDR3 DNA is TGCAGTGCTAGAGTCCCTTTAGCGGGAGCGAACTCCTACAATGAGCAGTTCTTC. The encoded protein is CSARVPLAGANSYNEQFF. The V and J genes are TRBV20-1 and TRBJ2-1; 9 positions match TRBD2. CDR3 length: 18 residues. V was pared by 1 base and J by 0 bases, with 10 bases of the junction left unmatched. Germline V gene sequence: CDR1 DFQATT, CDR2 SNEGSKA (reference sequence).

This clonotype came up many times. The V call is TRBV7-8, the J call TRBJ1-5; 11 bases line up with TRBD1. This CDR3 has 18 residues. CDR1 is SGHVS, CDR2 FQNEAQ, per germline. Trimming at V came to 3 bases and at J to 0 bases, leaving 7 bases not matched to a gene. The CDR3 loop is CASSFWTGGRYSNQPQHF. The CDR3 DNA reads as TGTGCCAGCAGCTTCTGGACAGGGGGCCGGTATAGCAATCAGCCCCAGCATTTT.

This clonotype was seen a handful of times. V is TRBV5-1 and J is TRBJ2-7; a weak D match, TRBD2 (7 bases). This CDR3 is built from 15 residues. CDR1 SGHRS and CDR2 YFSETQ come from the germline V gene. Trimming cost V 1 base and J 2 bases, with 13 bases left between them. The CDR3 sequence is CASSLIGGPTYEQYF. Here the CDR3 DNA reads TGCGCCAGCAGCTTGATCGGGGGGCCGACCTACGAGCAGTACTTC.